This T cell receptor beta chain was documented in a study of blood T cell repertoires in COVID-19. Overall study context: Whether acute or convalescent, the COVID-19 samples came from the United States, Italy and Spain. PBMCs, B-cell-depleted T cells, or T cells were the source of the cDNA or gDNA that made up the material.

Methods used by the authors: Researchers report that nucleated cell counts were estimated from reference gene primer amplification. The data were produced by immunoSEQ multiplex PCR, yet TCRdb's version contains in-frame clones alone and is incomplete. The DNA gave D and trimming, while V, J and clone size come from that table. The sample yields 40,000 or so clones, roughly 90% seen once. V was pared by 0 bases and J by 3 bases, with 9 bases between. The length of the CDR3 is 15 residues. CDR1 LNHDA and CDR2 SQIVND come from the germline V gene (reference sequence). This TCR was recovered from a man in his 60s with active or convalescent COVID-19. Sequencing input: peripheral blood. The chain recombines TRBV19 with TRBJ1-5; the D gene is possibly TRBD1 (5 bases). The CDR3 DNA follows: TGTGCCAGTAGTATAGATTGGGGGGACAATCAGCCCCAGCATTTT. Translation: CASSIDWGDNQPQHF.